The rows below give T cell receptor beta chains drawn from one sample of a study of Ad26.COV2.S vaccination and SARS-CoV-2 variants. Sequencing was performed with immunoSEQ multiplex PCR; in TCRdb, only in-frame clones are kept and a portion is missing. The sample lists approximately 400,000 clones, roughly 84% occurring once. The sample consisted of peripheral blood, taken in a trial of Ad26.COV2.S vaccine versus placebo. The receptors were sampled from a person between 18 and 65 years old who received the Ad26.COV2.S COVID-19 vaccine or a placebo. Each CDR3 is given with its conserved first and last residue. D genes are given only for firm matches. Clone size appears in some rows only: once, few, many, or a class for an expanded clone.

cdr3_aa cdr3_nt d_call clone_size j_call v_call
CASSPEPGARNIQYF TGTGCCAGCAGCCCCGAACCGGGCGCAAGGAACATTCAGTACTTC NA once TRBJ2-4 TRBV9
CASSLGQARKTQYF TGTGCCAGCAGCTTAGGACAGGCACGGAAGACCCAGTACTTC NA few TRBJ2-5 TRBV7-2
CASSLGGLAGGTPYEQYF TGTGCCAGCAGCTTGGGGGGACTAGCGGGAGGAACCCCCTACGAGCAGTACTTC TRBD2 NA TRBJ2-7 TRBV5-4
CASSLGVGEWVTDTQYF TGTGCCAGCAGCTTAGGCGTTGGTGAGTGGGTCACAGATACGCAGTATTTT NA once TRBJ2-3 TRBV7-9
CAISTGTSGRASYEQYF TGTGCCATCAGTACCGGGACTAGCGGGAGGGCCTCCTACGAGCAGTACTTC TRBD2 NA TRBJ2-7 TRBV10-3
CASKKDRLSNEQFF TGCGCCAGCAAGAAGGACAGGTTGTCCAATGAGCAGTTCTTC TRBD1 NA TRBJ2-1 TRBV10-1
CASSGQGTNTEAFF TGTGCCAGCAGCGGACAGGGGACCAACACTGAAGCTTTCTTT TRBD1 NA TRBJ1-1 TRBV28
CASSISGVGETQYF TGTGCCAGCAGCATCTCAGGGGTAGGAGAGACCCAGTACTTC NA NA TRBJ2-5 TRBV7-9
CASSNPGQLNSNQPQHF TGTGCCAGTAGTAATCCGGGACAGCTGAATAGCAATCAGCCCCAGCATTTT TRBD1 NA TRBJ1-5 TRBV19
CASSATGTPGDTQYF TGTGCCAGCAGCGCCACCGGGACCCCCGGGGATACGCAGTATTTT NA NA TRBJ2-3 TRBV5-5
CASSLRSGGAGTDTQYF TGTGCCAGCAGCCTACGTAGCGGGGGGGCCGGGACAGATACGCAGTATTTT TRBD2 NA TRBJ2-3 TRBV3-1/TRBV3-2
CASSGGLAEGETQYF TGTGCCAGCAGTGGCGGACTAGCGGAAGGAGAGACCCAGTACTTC TRBD2 NA TRBJ2-5 TRBV9
CASSTPTRAVGAGELFF TGTGCCAGCAGCACCCCTACCAGGGCGGTTGGGGCCGGGGAGCTGTTTTTT NA NA TRBJ2-2 TRBV7-2
CASSRGTGTNTGELFF TGTGCCAGCAGTAGAGGGACAGGGACCAACACCGGGGAGCTGTTTTTT TRBD1 NA TRBJ2-2 TRBV6-2/TRBV6-3
CASSLARVDLNTEAFF TGCGCCAGCAGCTTGGCCCGGGTCGACCTGAACACTGAAGCTTTCTTT NA once TRBJ1-1 TRBV5-1
CAWSEGLAGVNEQYF TGTGCCTGGAGCGAAGGGCTAGCGGGAGTTAACGAGCAGTACTTC TRBD2 NA TRBJ2-7 TRBV30
CASSRQGGGPREQFF TGTGCCAGCAGCCGGCAGGGCGGGGGGCCCCGGGAGCAGTTCTTC TRBD2 NA TRBJ2-1 TRBV6-5
CASSAEGSPPWGANVLTF TGTGCCAGCAGCGCTGAGGGCTCCCCTCCTTGGGGGGCCAACGTCCTGACTTTC NA once TRBJ2-6 TRBV9
CATSDWGSGKGHHTGELFF TGTGCCACCAGTGATTGGGGGAGCGGCAAAGGGCATCACACCGGGGAGCTGTTTTTT NA NA TRBJ2-2 TRBV24-1
CSVHQNSPGGYTF TGCAGCGTTCACCAAAACTCTCCAGGAGGCTACACCTTC NA NA TRBJ1-2 TRBV29-1
CASSLAGDQETQYF TGCGCCAGCAGCCTAGCGGGAGATCAAGAGACCCAGTACTTC TRBD2 NA TRBJ2-5 TRBV4-1
CATSRGAGGPEEQFF TGTGCCACCAGCAGAGGGGCGGGAGGGCCAGAGGAGCAGTTCTTC TRBD2 NA TRBJ2-1 TRBV15
CAWRTGTANTGELFF TGTGCCTGGAGGACCGGGACAGCGAACACCGGGGAGCTGTTTTTT TRBD1 NA TRBJ2-2 TRBV30
CATTPRPGTSGGIYNEQFF TGTGCCACCACCCCGAGACCGGGGACTAGCGGGGGGATCTACAATGAGCAGTTCTTC TRBD2 NA TRBJ2-1 TRBV15
CASSRTNTGELFF TGTGCCAGCAGCCGTACGAACACCGGGGAGCTGTTTTTT NA few TRBJ2-2 TRBV12-3/TRBV12-4
CASSPQPRGTEAFF TGTGCCAGCAGTCCACAGCCTCGGGGCACTGAAGCTTTCTTT NA NA TRBJ1-1 TRBV6-5
CASSPQVVPGSGANVLTF TGTGCCAGCTCACCACAGGTAGTCCCCGGGAGTGGGGCCAACGTCCTGACTTTC NA NA TRBJ2-6 TRBV18
CATSRDGSPPRGGELFF TGTGCCACCAGCAGAGATGGAAGCCCACCTCGGGGCGGGGAGCTGTTTTTT NA once TRBJ2-2 TRBV15
CAWSVSAGSEQFF TGTGCCTGGAGTGTTTCGGCGGGAAGTGAGCAGTTCTTC NA NA TRBJ2-1 TRBV30
CASSLAGRGGNTIYF TGTGCCAGCAGCTTGGCAGGGAGGGGAGGAAACACCATATATTTT NA NA TRBJ1-3 TRBV5-4
CASSLGGRMNTEAFF TGTGCCAGCAGTCTCGGAGGTCGGATGAACACTGAAGCTTTCTTT NA NA TRBJ1-1 TRBV7-8
CASSQDNGNYSPLHF TGTGCCAGCAGCCAAGATAACGGGAATTATTCACCCCTCCACTTT NA NA TRBJ1-6 TRBV3-1/TRBV3-2
CASSSGRTPEGRAEAFF TGTGCCAGCAGTTCCGGCCGGACCCCCGAAGGTAGAGCTGAAGCTTTCTTT NA NA TRBJ1-1 TRBV28
CAWSGPQLDEQYF TGTGCCTGGAGTGGCCCCCAACTAGACGAGCAGTACTTC NA once TRBJ2-7 TRBV30
CASSQAGTATNEKLFF TGCGCCAGCAGCCAAGCAGGGACTGCAACTAATGAAAAACTGTTTTTT NA NA TRBJ1-4 TRBV4-3
CASSARETGNEKLFF TGTGCCAGCAGCGCGCGAGAGACAGGGAATGAAAAACTGTTTTTT TRBD1 NA TRBJ1-4 TRBV9
CASSQVGPDEQFF TGCGCCAGCAGCCAAGTGGGCCCAGATGAGCAGTTCTTC NA NA TRBJ2-1 TRBV4-1
CASSATGVETQYF TGTGCCAGCAGCGCGACAGGGGTCGAGACCCAGTACTTC TRBD1 NA TRBJ2-5 TRBV5-4
CASSRWRTGMDTQYF TGTGCCAGCAGCAGGTGGCGGACAGGGATGGATACGCAGTATTTT TRBD1 NA TRBJ2-3 TRBV5-5
CASSSSDPSEKLFF TGTGCCAGCAGCTCATCAGACCCCTCTGAAAAACTGTTTTTT NA NA TRBJ1-4 TRBV28
CASSYSDRGYEQYF TGTGCCAGCAGTTACTCGGACAGGGGCTACGAGCAGTACTTC TRBD1 NA TRBJ2-7 TRBV6-5
CASSTTVVTGENPYEQYF TGTGCCAGTAGTACCACTGTAGTGACAGGGGAAAATCCCTACGAGCAGTACTTC TRBD1 NA TRBJ2-7 TRBV19
CASSDDSREQFF TGTGCCAGCAGCGATGACTCGCGGGAGCAGTTCTTC NA NA TRBJ2-1 TRBV7-9
CASSPLGTQVDYTF TGTGCCAGCTCACCACTTGGGACCCAAGTAGACTACACCTTC NA NA TRBJ1-2 TRBV18
CASSLWDSGVYNSPLHF TGTGCCAGCAGTTTATGGGACAGTGGAGTCTATAATTCACCCCTCCACTTT NA NA TRBJ1-6 TRBV28
CASSLASPQETQYF TGTGCCAGTAGTTTGGCTAGCCCCCAAGAGACCCAGTACTTC NA NA TRBJ2-5 TRBV19
CASAPGGVGETQYF TGTGCTAGTGCCCCAGGGGGCGTCGGGGAGACCCAGTACTTC TRBD1 NA TRBJ2-5 TRBV12-5
CASSPPVKGDYGYTF TGTGCCAGCTCACCACCCGTCAAGGGCGACTATGGCTACACCTTC NA once TRBJ1-2 TRBV18
CASSTTGSGNTEAFF TGTGCCAGTAGTACCACAGGGTCTGGGAACACTGAAGCTTTCTTT NA few TRBJ1-1 TRBV19
CSASPRPRPGELFF TGCAGTGCTAGTCCCCGCCCCCGTCCCGGGGAGCTGTTTTTT NA NA TRBJ2-2 TRBV20-1
CASSIDPGETQYF TGTGCCAGTAGTATAGATCCGGGGGAGACCCAGTACTTC NA NA TRBJ2-5 TRBV19
CASRDTDTQYF TGTGCCAGCAGGGATACAGATACGCAGTATTTT NA NA TRBJ2-3 TRBV6-5
CASSQVRLAGETREQFF TGTGCCAGCAGCCAAGTAAGACTAGCGGGCGAAACGAGGGAGCAGTTCTTC TRBD2 NA TRBJ2-1 TRBV3-1/TRBV3-2
CASSESVSSPLHF TGTGCCAGCAGTGAATCGGTGAGCTCACCCCTCCACTTT NA NA TRBJ1-6 TRBV25-1
CASSLEDQETQYF TGTGCCAGCAGCTTAGAGGACCAAGAGACCCAGTACTTC NA NA TRBJ2-5 TRBV11-2
CSVDGGTDTQYF TGCAGCGTTGACGGGGGCACAGATACGCAGTATTTT NA NA TRBJ2-3 TRBV29-1